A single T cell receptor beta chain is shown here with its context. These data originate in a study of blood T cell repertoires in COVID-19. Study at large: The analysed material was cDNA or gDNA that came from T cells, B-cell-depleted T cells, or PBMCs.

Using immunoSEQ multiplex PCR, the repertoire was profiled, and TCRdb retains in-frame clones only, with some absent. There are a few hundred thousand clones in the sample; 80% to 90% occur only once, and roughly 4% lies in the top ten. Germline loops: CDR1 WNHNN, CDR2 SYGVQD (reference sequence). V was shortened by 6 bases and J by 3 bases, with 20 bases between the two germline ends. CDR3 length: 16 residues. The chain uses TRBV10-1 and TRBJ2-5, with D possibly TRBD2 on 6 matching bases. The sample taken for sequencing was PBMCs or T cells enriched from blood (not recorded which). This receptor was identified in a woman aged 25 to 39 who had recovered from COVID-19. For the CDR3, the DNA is TGCGCCAGCAGCCAAGCGACTAGTTCCCGAAAAGAGACCCAGTACTTC. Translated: CASSQATSSRKETQYF.